This TCR beta chain was identified during a study of blood T cells in healthy people across ages. Study-level findings and limits: The percentage of naive T cells correlated strongly with TCR beta diversity.

With respect to this clonotype: As yet, its antigen is unknown.

The trim removed 4 bases at V and 3 bases at J, leaving 9 bases unmatched. CDR1 is MGHDK, CDR2 SYGVNS, per germline. The CDR3 is 16 residues long. The use of a sample-barcoded 5' primer and a J-beta primer mix characterized a second PCR of roughly 7 to 11 cycles. TCRdb reprocessed the 5' RACE reads with MiXCR, giving one entry per CDR3 protein. The table shows 1.5 million to 1.9 million distinct CDR3 sequences, with 40% to 45% occurring only once. Ranging in age from about 6 to 90, the donors were healthy Caucasian individuals from Russia. The source of this sequence is a young woman in good health. The V and J genes are TRBV25-1 and TRBJ1-5, with 7 bases matching TRBD1. The sequenced material came from blood. CDR3 in DNA: TGTGCCAGCAGTGGCTCTTCCGGGACAGTCAATCAGCCCCAGCATTTT. Translating gives CASSGSSGTVNQPQHF.